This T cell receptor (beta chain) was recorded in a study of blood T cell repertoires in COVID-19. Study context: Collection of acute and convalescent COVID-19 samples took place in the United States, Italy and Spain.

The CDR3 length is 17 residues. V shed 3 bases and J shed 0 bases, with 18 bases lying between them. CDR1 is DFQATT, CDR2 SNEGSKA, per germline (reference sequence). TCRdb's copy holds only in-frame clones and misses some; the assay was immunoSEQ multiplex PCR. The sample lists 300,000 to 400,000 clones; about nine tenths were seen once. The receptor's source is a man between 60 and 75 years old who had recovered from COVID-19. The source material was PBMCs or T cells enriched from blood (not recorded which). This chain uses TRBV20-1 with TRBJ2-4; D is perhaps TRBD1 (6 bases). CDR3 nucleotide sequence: TGCAGTGCTAGTGCCCGACGGACAGCCTTAGCCAAAAACATTCAGTACTTC. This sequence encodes CSASARRTALAKNIQYF.